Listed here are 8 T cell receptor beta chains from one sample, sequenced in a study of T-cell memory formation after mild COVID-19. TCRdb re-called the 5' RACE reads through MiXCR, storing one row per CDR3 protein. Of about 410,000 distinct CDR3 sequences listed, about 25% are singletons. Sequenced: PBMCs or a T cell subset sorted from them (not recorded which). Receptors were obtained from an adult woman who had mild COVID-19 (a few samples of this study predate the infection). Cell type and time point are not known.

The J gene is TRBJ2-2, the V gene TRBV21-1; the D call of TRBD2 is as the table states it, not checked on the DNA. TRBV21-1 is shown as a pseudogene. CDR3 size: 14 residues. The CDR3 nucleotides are TGTGCCAGCTCCGCTATAGGGAACACCGGGGAGCTGTTTTTT. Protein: CASSAIGNTGELFF.

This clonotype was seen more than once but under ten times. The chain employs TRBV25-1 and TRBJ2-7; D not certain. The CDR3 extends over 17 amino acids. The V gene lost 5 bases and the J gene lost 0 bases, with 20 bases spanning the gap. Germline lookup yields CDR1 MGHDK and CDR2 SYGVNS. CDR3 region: CASSYSSVNSPSYEQYF. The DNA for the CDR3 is TGTGCCAGCAGTTATAGTTCCGTTAATTCACCCTCCTACGAGCAGTACTTC.

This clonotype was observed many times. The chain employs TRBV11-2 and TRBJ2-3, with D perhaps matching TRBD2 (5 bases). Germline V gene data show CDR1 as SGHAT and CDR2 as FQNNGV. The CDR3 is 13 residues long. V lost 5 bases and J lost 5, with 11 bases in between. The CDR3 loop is CASSGSVRDTQYF. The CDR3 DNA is TGTGCCAGCAGCGGGAGTGTGAGAGATACGCAGTATTTT.

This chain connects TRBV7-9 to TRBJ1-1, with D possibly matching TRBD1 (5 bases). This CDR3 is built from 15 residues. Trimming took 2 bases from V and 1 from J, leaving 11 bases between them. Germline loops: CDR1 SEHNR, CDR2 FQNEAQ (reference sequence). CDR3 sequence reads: CASSLSRGGNTEAFF. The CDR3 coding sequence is TGTGCCAGCAGCTTATCTAGGGGAGGGAACACTGAAGCTTTCTTT.

The CDR3 here is CSVVGRGLVQETQYF. The DNA for the CDR3 is TGCAGCGTTGTGGGTCGCGGCCTAGTCCAAGAGACCCAGTACTTC. The V and J genes are TRBV29-1 and TRBJ2-5; D is undetermined. CDR3 length: 15 amino acids. V was trimmed by 4 bases and J by 1 base, leaving 16 bases between them. Germline CDR1 and CDR2: SQVTM and ANQGSEA.

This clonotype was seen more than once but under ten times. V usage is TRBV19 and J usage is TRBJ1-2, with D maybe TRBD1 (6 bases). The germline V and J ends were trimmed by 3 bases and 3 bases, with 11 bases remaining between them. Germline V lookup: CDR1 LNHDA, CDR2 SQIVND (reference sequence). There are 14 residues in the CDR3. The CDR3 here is CASSIRGADYGYTF. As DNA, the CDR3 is TGTGCCAGTAGTATCCGGGGGGCGGACTATGGCTACACCTTC.

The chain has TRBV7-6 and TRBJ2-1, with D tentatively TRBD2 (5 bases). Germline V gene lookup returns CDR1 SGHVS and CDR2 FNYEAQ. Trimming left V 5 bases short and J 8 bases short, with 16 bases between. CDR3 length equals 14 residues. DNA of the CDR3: TGTGCCAGCAGCCTCGGTCCCGAGGGCCATGAGCAGTTCTTC. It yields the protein CASSLGPEGHEQFF.

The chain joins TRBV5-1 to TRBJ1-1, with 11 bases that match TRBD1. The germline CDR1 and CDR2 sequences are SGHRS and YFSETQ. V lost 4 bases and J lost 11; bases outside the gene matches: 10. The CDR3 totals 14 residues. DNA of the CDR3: TGCGCCAGCAGCAATACAAGGACAGGGGGCTTGGCTTTCTTT. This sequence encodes CASSNTRTGGLAFF. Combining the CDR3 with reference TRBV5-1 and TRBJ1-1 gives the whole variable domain KAGVTQTPRYLIKTRGQQVTLSCSPISGHRSVSWYQQTPGQGLQFLFEYFSETQRNKGNFPGRFSGRQFSNSRSEMNVSTLELGDSALYLCASSNTRTGGLAFFGQGTRLTVV.